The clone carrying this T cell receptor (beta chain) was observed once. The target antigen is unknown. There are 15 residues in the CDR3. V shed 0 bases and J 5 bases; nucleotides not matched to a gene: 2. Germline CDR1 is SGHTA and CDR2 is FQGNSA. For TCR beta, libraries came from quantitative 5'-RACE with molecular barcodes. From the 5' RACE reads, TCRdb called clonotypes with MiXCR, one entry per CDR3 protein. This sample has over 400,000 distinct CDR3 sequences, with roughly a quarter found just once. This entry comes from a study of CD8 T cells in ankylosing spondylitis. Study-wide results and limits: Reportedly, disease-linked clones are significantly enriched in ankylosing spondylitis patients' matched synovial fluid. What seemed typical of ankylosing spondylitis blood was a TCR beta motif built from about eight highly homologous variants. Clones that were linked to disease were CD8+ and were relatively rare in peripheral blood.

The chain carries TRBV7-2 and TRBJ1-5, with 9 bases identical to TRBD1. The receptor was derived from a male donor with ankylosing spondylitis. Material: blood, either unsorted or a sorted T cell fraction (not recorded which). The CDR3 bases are TGTGCCAGCAGCTTAGCCACAGGGGGCGATCAGCCCCAGCATTTT. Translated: CASSLATGGDQPQHF.